One sample yielded the 13 T cell receptor beta chains listed below, sequenced in a study of cytotoxic CD8 clonotypes in ibrutinib-treated CLL. TCRdb keeps only in-frame clones here, not all; method: immunoSEQ multiplex PCR. The sample includes about 160,000 clones, roughly 77% seen only once; the top ten take roughly 1.9%. Source: PBMCs, taken after 12 months of ibrutinib treatment. These receptors were collected from a human donor with chronic lymphocytic leukemia.

The chain links TRBV5-1 to TRBJ2-1; D possibly corresponds to TRBD2 (6 bases). Germline V CDR1 and CDR2: SGHRS, YFSETQ. The CDR3 is made up of 13 amino acids. V gave up 4 bases and J gave up 12 bases, with 17 bases separating them. The CDR3 nucleotides are TGCGCCAGCAGCAAGGGTGGGGGGAGGCCGCAGTTCTTC. Protein: CASSKGGGRPQFF.

The V call is TRBV5-1, the J call TRBJ2-1, with 11 positions matching TRBD2. Germline CDR1 is SGHRS and CDR2 is YFSETQ. The CDR3 is 15 amino acids. Trimming cost V 7 bases and J 10 bases; bases outside gene matches: 13. The CDR3 nucleotides are TGCGCCAGCGGAACCGCTAGCGGGGGGTCCGGAGAGCAGTTCTTC. It is translated as CASGTASGGSGEQFF.

DNA for the CDR3: TGCAGCGCCACAACGGGGGGGAACACTGAAGCTTTCTTT. Translation gives CSATTGGNTEAFF. The J gene is TRBJ1-1, the V gene TRBV29-1; D perhaps matches TRBD1 (5 bases). Germline V lookup: CDR1 SQVTM, CDR2 ANQGSEA. Trimming removed 7 bases at V and 1 base at J, with 13 bases between. CDR3 size: 13 residues.

The gene calls are TRBV11-2 and TRBJ2-6; 9 positions agree with TRBD1. Germline V gene lookup returns CDR1 SGHAT and CDR2 FQNNGV. V shed 5 bases and J 4 bases; nucleotides not matched to a gene: 6. The CDR3 is 16 amino acids. This chain's CDR3 is CASSRTGGAGANVLTF. The CDR3 nucleotides read TGTGCCAGCAGCCGAACAGGGGGCGCGGGGGCCAACGTCCTGACTTTC.

The count of this clone is one. The CDR3 sequence is CASSGRTGVHEQYF. CDR3 in DNA: TGTGCCAGCAGCGGGAGGACAGGGGTCCACGAGCAGTACTTC. J is TRBJ2-7 and V is TRBV11-2, with 9 bases lining up with TRBD1. In germline, CDR1 is SGHAT, CDR2 FQNNGV. The V gene end was trimmed by 5 bases and the J gene end by 5 bases; junction bases not matched to a gene: 7. This CDR3 region has 14 residues.

The rearrangement uses TRBV6-1 and TRBJ1-6, with TRBD1 matching 10 bases. Germline trimming cut 5 bases from V and 9 bases from J; bases unmatched to any gene: 4. The CDR3 consists of 14 residues. The germline CDR1 and CDR2 sequences are MNHNS and SASEGT. The CDR3 here is CASSTDRGLSPLHF. Here the CDR3 DNA reads TGTGCCAGCAGTACTGACAGGGGGCTTTCACCCCTCCACTTT.

This sequence joins TRBV10-3 and TRBJ2-7; D is undetermined. The CDR3 has 14 amino acids. Germline CDR1 is ENHRY and CDR2 is SYGVKD. With 4 bases removed from V and 1 base from J, the gap between germline ends came to 11 bases. CDR3 DNA: TGTGCCATCAGTGGAAAAGACCGATCCTACGAGCAGTACTTC. It encodes CAISGKDRSYEQYF.

The V gene is TRBV2, the J gene TRBJ2-3; 12 positions match TRBD2. The germline gives CDR1 SNHLY, CDR2 FYNNEI. The CDR3 has 17 amino acids. V was clipped by 8 bases and J by 2 bases; unmatched bases: 11. The CDR3 loop reads CASLKLAGGRDTDTQYF. The DNA of the CDR3 is TGTGCCAGCCTCAAGCTAGCGGGAGGGAGAGACACAGATACGCAGTATTTT. Complete variable domain (other parts from reference TRBV2 and TRBJ2-3): EPEVTQTPSHQVTQMGQEVILRCVPISNHLYFYWYRQILGQKVEFLVSFYNNEISEKSEIFDDQFSVERPDGSNFTLKIRSTKLEDSAMYFCASLKLAGGRDTDTQYFGPGTRLTVL.

This rearrangement joins TRBV6-6 to TRBJ1-5; D not resolved. The germline V and J ends were trimmed by 2 bases and 0 bases, with 5 bases remaining between them. The germline CDR1 and CDR2 sequences are MNHNY and SVGAGI (reference sequence). CDR3 length: 14 residues. This chain's CDR3 is CASSYVDSNQPQHF. DNA of the CDR3: TGTGCCAGCAGTTACGTAGATAGCAATCAGCCCCAGCATTTT.

J is TRBJ2-2 and V is TRBV9, with TRBD2 matching 8 bases. The CDR3 spans 18 residues. The V gene's germline CDR1 is SGDLS and CDR2 YYNGEE. V dropped 4 bases and J dropped 4; count of bases not matched to a gene: 15. Written as DNA, the CDR3 is TGTGCCAGCAGCCTCACGGCCGTCGCGGGAGGCCCCACCGGGGAGCTGTTTTTT. Translating it yields CASSLTAVAGGPTGELFF.

The V and J genes are TRBV15 and TRBJ1-1; a weak D match, TRBD1 (6 bases). The germline CDR1 and CDR2 sequences are LNHNV and YYDKDF (reference sequence). V lost 5 bases and J lost 5, with 18 bases in between. This CDR3 comprises 15 residues. The CDR3 coding sequence is TGTGCCACCAGCGGGCATACAGGGTCAAGGACTGAAGCTTTCTTT. Protein: CATSGHTGSRTEAFF.

This clone was observed a single time. The chain employs TRBV18 and TRBJ2-7; 9 positions match TRBD1. The CDR3 contains 14 residues. V lost 1 base and J lost 7; bases outside the gene matches: 5. Germline V gene lookup returns CDR1 KGHSH and CDR2 LQKENI. The CDR3 loop reads CASSPQQGAEEQYF. The CDR3 DNA reads as TGTGCCAGCTCACCACAACAGGGGGCCGAGGAGCAGTACTTC.

The J gene is TRBJ2-7, the V gene TRBV6-5; the D gene is possibly TRBD1 (5 bases). Trimming took off 2 bases at V and 0 bases at J, with 11 bases between the two ends. This CDR3 is 15 amino acids long. CDR1 is MNHEY and CDR2 is SVGAGI in the germline V gene. The CDR3 nucleotides are TGTGCCAGCAGTTACCCTACAGGAACCTCCTACGAGCAGTACTTC. It encodes CASSYPTGTSYEQYF.